A selection of T cell receptor beta chains follows, all from one sample in a study of PD-1 blockade in classical Hodgkin lymphoma. Method: immunoSEQ multiplex PCR; TCRdb's copy keeps in-frame clones and lacks some. The table has about 92,000 clones, over 80% seen once. Source: peripheral blood mononuclear cells (PBMCs), taken before the fourth cycle of nivolumab. These receptors were obtained from a human donor with classical Hodgkin lymphoma. CDR3s include the opening cysteine and the closing phenylalanine or tryptophan. Fields, in order: D gene, J gene, V gene, clone size, CDR3 protein, CDR3 DNA. The D gene is left open where the match is weak. Size is omitted from some rows. Given values are once, few, many or a class for expanded clones.

D: TRBD2
J: TRBJ2-2
V: TRBV19
size: .
CDR3: CASGEGITGELFF
DNA: TGTGCCAGCGGGGAGGGAATAACCGGGGAGCTGTTTTTT

D: .
J: TRBJ2-7
V: TRBV30
size: .
CDR3: CAWIGKLTYEQYF
DNA: TGTGCCTGGATAGGGAAGTTAACCTACGAGCAGTACTTC

D: .
J: TRBJ2-7
V: TRBV27
size: .
CDR3: CASSTLSPLSEQYF
DNA: TGTGCCAGCAGTACTCTGAGTCCCCTCTCCGAGCAGTACTTC

D: TRBD2
J: TRBJ2-1
V: TRBV7-9
size: .
CDR3: CASSPRGGGLSYNEQFF
DNA: TGTGCCAGCAGCCCCCGAGGCGGGGGGCTGTCCTACAATGAGCAGTTCTTC

D: .
J: TRBJ2-3
V: TRBV28
size: .
CDR3: CASSLSRAIGTQYF
DNA: TGTGCCAGCAGTTTAAGCCGAGCGATTGGTACGCAGTATTTT

D: .
J: TRBJ1-1
V: TRBV7-2
size: .
CDR3: CASRRGGDPVTEAFF
DNA: TGTGCCAGCAGGAGGGGGGGTGATCCGGTTACTGAAGCTTTCTTT

D: .
J: TRBJ2-3
V: TRBV4-2
size: .
CDR3: CASSQEIQVVVSDTQYF
DNA: TGTGCCAGCAGCCAAGAGATCCAGGTCGTAGTTTCGGATACGCAGTATTTT

D: .
J: TRBJ2-7
V: TRBV14
size: .
CDR3: CASSQEVAGLSEQYF
DNA: TGTGCCAGCAGCCAAGAGGTAGCAGGTCTTAGCGAGCAGTACTTC

D: .
J: TRBJ1-1
V: TRBV29-1
size: .
CDR3: CSAQRGGADTEAFF
DNA: TGCAGCGCTCAGAGAGGGGGGGCGGACACTGAAGCTTTCTTT

D: .
J: TRBJ1-2
V: TRBV7-8
size: .
CDR3: CASSLLAGAKNYGYTF
DNA: TGTGCCAGCAGCTTACTGGCAGGGGCTAAGAACTATGGCTACACCTTC

D: .
J: TRBJ2-7
V: TRBV4-2
size: .
CDR3: CASSQERGPYEQYF
DNA: TGTGCCAGCAGCCAAGAGCGGGGGCCCTACGAGCAGTACTTC

D: .
J: TRBJ2-1
V: TRBV7-9
size: .
CDR3: CASSLMGGWYNEQFF
DNA: TGTGCCAGCAGCTTAATGGGGGGCTGGTACAATGAGCAGTTCTTC

D: .
J: TRBJ2-3
V: TRBV11-2
size: .
CDR3: CASSRSGSTDTQYF
DNA: TGTGCCAGCAGCCGTAGCGGTTCCACAGATACGCAGTATTTT

D: .
J: TRBJ1-1
V: TRBV28
size: few
CDR3: CASSLGALNTEAFF
DNA: TGTGCCAGCAGTTTAGGCGCTTTGAACACTGAAGCTTTCTTT

D: .
J: TRBJ2-7
V: TRBV10-3
size: .
CDR3: CAISPLLATYEQYF
DNA: TGTGCCATCAGTCCGTTACTAGCCACCTACGAGCAGTACTTC

D: TRBD1
J: TRBJ1-5
V: TRBV4-1
size: .
CDR3: CASSQETGGRNQPQHF
DNA: TGCGCCAGCAGCCAAGAAACAGGGGGTCGCAATCAGCCCCAGCATTTT

D: .
J: TRBJ1-1
V: TRBV10-2
size: once
CDR3: CASSQLGAMNTEAFF
DNA: TGCGCCAGCAGTCAGCTAGGGGCTATGAACACTGAAGCTTTCTTT

D: .
J: TRBJ1-2
V: TRBV25-1
size: once
CDR3: CASSDGGPYGYTF
DNA: TGTGCCAGCAGTGATGGAGGGCCCTATGGCTACACCTTC

D: .
J: TRBJ1-2
V: TRBV2
size: .
CDR3: CASTLTRTAHNYGYTF
DNA: TGTGCCAGCACCTTGACCCGGACAGCCCATAACTATGGCTACACCTTC

D: .
J: TRBJ2-7
V: TRBV5-4
size: .
CDR3: CASSLGGSSAYEQYF
DNA: TGTGCCAGCAGCTTGGGAGGGAGCAGCGCCTACGAGCAGTACTTC

D: .
J: TRBJ2-7
V: TRBV10-3
size: .
CDR3: CAISPGTGIEQYF
DNA: TGTGCCATCAGTCCCGGGACGGGAATCGAGCAGTACTTC

D: .
J: TRBJ1-1
V: TRBV19
size: once
CDR3: CASRGRANTEAFF
DNA: TGTGCCAGTAGAGGAAGGGCGAACACTGAAGCTTTCTTT

D: TRBD1
J: TRBJ2-1
V: TRBV9
size: .
CDR3: CASSFGQGDYNEQFF
DNA: TGTGCCAGCAGTTTCGGACAGGGGGACTACAATGAGCAGTTCTTC

D: TRBD1
J: TRBJ2-1
V: TRBV19
size: .
CDR3: CASSRTGVGLYNEQFF
DNA: TGTGCCAGTAGCAGAACAGGGGTCGGTTTGTACAATGAGCAGTTCTTC

D: .
J: TRBJ2-3
V: TRBV4-3
size: .
CDR3: CASSQAGWADTQYF
DNA: TGCGCCAGCAGCCAAGCAGGATGGGCAGATACGCAGTATTTT

D: .
J: TRBJ1-1
V: TRBV27
size: .
CDR3: CASSLWLGNTEAFF
DNA: TGTGCCAGCAGTTTATGGTTAGGGAACACTGAAGCTTTCTTT

D: .
J: TRBJ1-4
V: TRBV5-6
size: .
CDR3: CASSLYSGINEKLFF
DNA: TGTGCCAGCAGCTTGTACTCCGGAATAAATGAAAAACTGTTTTTT

D: .
J: TRBJ2-7
V: TRBV10-3
size: .
CDR3: CAISDQTSRDYEQYF
DNA: TGTGCCATCAGTGACCAGACCAGCAGGGACTACGAGCAGTACTTC